This entry describes one T cell receptor beta chain. For TCR beta, libraries came from iRepertoire HTBI primers and Arm-PCR of CDR3 regions. TCRdb fed the multiplex PCR reads into MiXCR, producing one record per CDR3 protein. The table lists about 470,000 distinct CDR3 sequences, roughly 21% of them singletons. This sample is drawn from a study of regulatory T cells in long-lasting Graves disease. The CDR3 totals 16 residues. V was clipped by 5 bases and J by 6 bases; unmatched bases: 11. Germline CDR1 and CDR2: SEHNR and FQNEAQ (reference sequence). Sample time point: persistent/refractory GD, antithyroid drugs over 5 years with positive TRAb. Researchers made the TCR library from RNA that was extracted from PBMCs.

The TCR sequence derives from a female donor with Graves disease. This specimen consisted of peripheral blood mononuclear cells (PBMCs), obtained when the disease was refractory, from a patient treated with antithyroid drugs. V is TRBV7-9 and J is TRBJ1-4, with TRBD1 matching 8 bases. In DNA, the CDR3 is TGTGCCAGCAGCCACAGTCCGGGACAGGCCCATGAAAAACTGTTTTTT. It yields the protein CASSHSPGQAHEKLFF. The full variable domain, rest sourced from reference TRBV7-9 and TRBJ1-4, is DTGVSQNPRHKITKRGQNVTFRCDPISEHNRLYWYRQTLGQGPEFLTYFQNEAQLEKSRLLSDRFSAERPKGSFSTLEIQRTEQGDSAMYLCASSHSPGQAHEKLFFGSGTQLSVL.